This note documents a single T cell receptor (beta chain) sequence. Its antigen target is currently unknown. A junction boundary mismatches the germline segment, possibly from a read error. Preparation of the library involved 5' RACE. Sequencing took place on an Illumina HiSeq 2500. A second PCR of about 7 to 12 cycles was performed with a sample-barcoded 5' primer and a J-beta primer mix. A unique molecular identifier was introduced onto each TCR beta cDNA molecule by a template-switch 5' adaptor carrying 12 random nucleotides. At least 2.5 million CDR3-containing paired-end reads were obtained from each sample. First-strand cDNA was synthesized from all RNA with the Mint cDNA synthesis kit, primed by a TRBC-specific oligonucleotide. After uracil-DNA glycosylase treatment, a first 18-cycle PCR used universal primers M1SS and BC2_uni_R on all cDNA. Per the original workflow: Normalization of each sample was performed by random selection of 1 million high-quality reads, each carrying a distinct molecular identifier. Reads sharing molecular identifiers were discarded rather than binned into consensus sequences. MiTCR, run with a Q25 quality threshold and the strictest error-elimination algorithm, handled CDR3 identification, clonotype clustering and error correction. Lower-bound total TCR beta diversity was estimated with a nonparametric unseen species model using Euler transformation. Using fastp trimming at Q25 and MiXCR clonotype assembly, TCRdb reanalyzed the public sequencing data and kept in-frame beta chains. Each CDR3 protein appears once, grouped with its most common genes and DNA. These V and J calls rely on TCRdb rather than the paper's analysis. The sample yields 1.5 million to 2 million distinct CDR3 sequences; about 28% were counted once. The leading ten clones occupy approximately 7.7% of the sample.

These data belong to a study of blood T cells in healthy people across ages (dated by TCRdb to between 2014 and 2017). The study in broad terms: Template switching captured roughly one uniquely barcoded TCR beta cDNA molecule per two T cells in model experiments. To track age-related changes in TCR beta repertoire diversity, the study relied on deep sequencing normalized with unique cDNA molecular identifiers. Four age groups were formed from the donors: young (average roughly 16 years), middle-aged (more than 35), aged (about 62) and long-lived (more than 75). To avoid experimental bias, donors of different ages were randomly spread across the sequencing lanes. The study analyzed two additional independent replicas of 1 million unique cDNA reads from the same blood draw for two donors, one aged 18 to 30 and one aged 80 or older. The paper as a whole reports these results and caveats: As age increased, observed TCR beta diversity per million T cells dropped in a roughly linear way, and a significant reduction was already evident by age about 40. Compared with the aged group, more naive CD4+ T cells, fewer expanded clones and increased TCR diversity were shown by the long-lived group, suggesting age selection. Total diversity estimates from one million sequenced T cells were considered lower bounds and underestimates. Observed TCR beta diversity correlated strongly with the percentage of naive T cells measured by flow cytometry. Donor CMV infection status was unknown, potentially confounding age-related changes in expanded clonotypes. Bulk unsorted PBMC profiling prevented conclusive comparison of naive and antigen-experienced compartments.

Including the terminal cysteine and phenylalanine, the CDR3 comprises 15 residues. Just CDR3 DNA is preserved here, 45 bases in frame from base 1. The CDR1 and CDR2 encoded by the germline V gene (reference sequence) are DFQATT and SNEGSKA. The 39 donors, aged about 6 to 90 years, were systemically healthy Caucasian individuals from Russia. Approximately 9.7 milliliters of peripheral blood were drawn from each donor into EDTA-treated Vacutainer tubes. Ficoll-Paque density-gradient centrifugation was used to isolate PBMCs, with at least 6 million per sample. Trizol reagent was used to extract total RNA from the PBMCs, yielding at least 5.5 micrograms per sample. Naive CD45RAhigh/CD27high T cell percentages were measured by flow cytometry on a PBMC aliquot from every donor.

The source is a woman aged 30 to 39 in good health. Sequencing used blood. The sequence is built from TRBV20-1 and TRBJ2-4; the D gene is possibly TRBD1, with 6 bases matching. The J call could be wrong; TRBJ2-7 is a better fit for the DNA end. The CDR3: CSASNRQVDSHEQYF. DNA sequence: TGCAGTGCTAGCAACAGACAGGTGGACTCCCACGAGCAGTACTTC.